This T cell receptor delta chain comes out of a study of γδ T cells in repeated Plasmodium falciparum infection. Bulk repertoires came from Vgamma9/Vdelta2+ or Vdelta2-negative gammadelta T cells flow-sorted from PBMC. The ends were cut back, 4 bases at V and 3 bases at J, with 14 bases in the middle. This CDR3 contains 14 residues. From germline, CDR1 is GEAIGNYY and CDR2 EKD. Regarding this clone: TCRdb's protein, taken from a much larger clone, differs from this DNA's translation at residue 6, likely owing to a read error; the protein displayed comes from the DNA.

TCRdb called clones from the multiplex PCR reads again using CATT. Here the sample spans 85,000 to 95,000 delta-chain clones, under 1.5% being singletons. The sequence derives from a pool of human donors (malaria-infected and uninfected, not separated). The chain combines TRDV2 with TRDJ1; no firm D call. The J gene was not available in TCRdb and was assigned here by matching the DNA to germline segments. Sequenced: gamma-delta T cells from blood. This CDR3 is CACERLREADKLIF. DNA for the CDR3: TGTGCCTGTGAGCGGCTACGCGAGGCCGATAAACTCATCTTT.